Following are 31 T cell receptor beta chains from one sample sequenced in a study of identical twins. MiXCR, run by TCRdb on the 5' RACE reads, gives a single entry per CDR3 protein. The sample lists about 280,000 distinct CDR3 sequences; around 8.8% were seen once. The data also belong to a second study, concerning yellow fever vaccine responses in identical twins.

The sequencing input was memory (CD45RO+) T cells sorted from blood. These receptors originate from a woman younger than 35 in good health.

The V call is TRBV29-1, the J call TRBJ2-7; weak D call: TRBD2 (6 bases). V was trimmed by 1 base and J by 4 bases, leaving 11 bases between them. The CDR3 is 13 amino acids. From germline, CDR1 is SQVTM and CDR2 ANQGSEA. The chain's CDR3 is CSVEAGARYEQYF. The CDR3 coding sequence is TGCAGCGTTGAAGCGGGAGCTCGGTACGAGCAGTACTTC.

This clonotype was detected many times. In nucleotides, the CDR3 is TGTGCCAGCAGGGGGGGTAGGGAGACCCAGTACTTC. As protein: CASRGGRETQYF. The chain combines TRBV28 with TRBJ2-5, with D perhaps TRBD2 (6 bases). V lost 6 bases and J lost 5, with 10 bases in between. The CDR3 has 12 residues. Germline V gene data show CDR1 as MDHEN and CDR2 as SYDVKM.

This clonotype was detected many times. J is TRBJ2-5 and V is TRBV7-9, with D possibly matching TRBD1 (6 bases). V lost 5 bases and J 0 bases, leaving 10 bases between the germline ends. The length of the CDR3 is 14 residues. The V gene's germline CDR1 is SEHNR and CDR2 FQNEAQ (reference sequence). This chain's CDR3 is CASSKGGHQETQYF. The CDR3 coding sequence is TGTGCCAGCAGCAAAGGGGGACACCAAGAGACCCAGTACTTC.

Points on this clonotype: This may arise from a read error, as a much more abundant clone is one base away. V and J are TRBV13 and TRBJ2-2; D might be TRBD2 (6 bases). CDR1 PRHDT and CDR2 FYEKMQ come from the germline V gene (reference sequence). This CDR3 is 16 amino acids long. The CDR3 protein is CASSFPRAQVTGGLFF. CDR3 nucleotide sequence: TGTGCCAGCAGCTTTCCCCGGGCACAAGTAACCGGGGGGCTGTTTTTT.

There are many counts of this clonotype. The chain is built from TRBV5-1 and TRBJ1-2; 7 bases fit TRBD1. V dropped 5 bases and J dropped 4; count of bases not matched to a gene: 11. The CDR3 runs to 15 residues. CDR1 and CDR2 from the germline V gene are SGHRS and YFSETQ. The DNA of the CDR3 is TGCGCCAGCAGTAACGGGACAGCAAGCTCCTATGGCTACACCTTC. Translation: CASSNGTASSYGYTF.

The chain combines TRBV9 with TRBJ2-5; TRBD1 is a possible D gene (6 bases). The germline V gene encodes CDR1 SGDLS and CDR2 YYNGEE. The V gene lost 2 bases and the J gene lost 5 bases, with 13 bases spanning the gap. The CDR3 extends over 14 amino acids. The CDR3 DNA follows: TGTGCCAGCAGCGTTTCTCAGGGGTTGGAGACCCAGTACTTC. Residues: CASSVSQGLETQYF.

The chain carries TRBV19 and TRBJ1-1; D ambiguous. The germline CDR1 and CDR2 sequences are LNHDA and SQIVND (reference sequence). Trimming stripped 4 bases from V and 5 bases from J, with 11 bases between. CDR3 length: 13 residues. CDR3: CASSRRGTTEAFF. DNA for the CDR3: TGTGCCAGTAGTAGACGGGGAACGACTGAAGCTTTCTTT.

This clonotype was counted a few times. This chain joins TRBV5-1 and TRBJ2-5; TRBD1 matches at 10 bases. Looked up from germline, CDR1 is SGHRS and CDR2 is YFSETQ. The V segment lost 4 bases and the J segment 1 base; nucleotides outside the gene matches: 4. The CDR3 is made up of 15 amino acids. This CDR3 is CASSIGTGAQETQYF. CDR3 DNA: TGCGCCAGCAGCATCGGGACAGGGGCCCAAGAGACCCAGTACTTC.

The sample holds a few counts of this clonotype. The genes are TRBV27 and TRBJ2-2; the match to TRBD2 covers 7 bases. Per germline, CDR1 MNHEY and CDR2 SMNVEV (reference sequence). The CDR3 spans 19 residues. Unmatched junction bases numbered 12, after V lost 2 bases and J lost 0 bases. Here the CDR3 DNA reads TGTGCCAGCAGTTTAATTTGGGGATCAGCGGGAACGAACACCGGGGAGCTGTTTTTT. Its protein product is CASSLIWGSAGTNTGELFF.

This clonotype occurred a few times. The genes are TRBV18 and TRBJ1-1; perhaps TRBD1 as D (5 bases). CDR3 length: 16 amino acids. Germline V lookup: CDR1 KGHSH, CDR2 LQKENI. Trimming pared 0 bases from V and 1 base from J, leaving 12 bases between. The CDR3: CASSPPTGRGNTEAFF. The DNA of the CDR3 is TGTGCCAGCTCACCACCGACGGGAAGGGGGAACACTGAAGCTTTCTTT.

The chain uses TRBV7-2 and TRBJ1-6; unclear D gene. The germline gives CDR1 SGHTA, CDR2 FQGNSA. CDR3 size: 12 residues. V lost 5 bases, J lost 11 bases, and 10 bases lay in between. As DNA, the CDR3 is TGTGCCAGCAGCCCCCCGGTCCCACCCCTCCACTTT. This sequence encodes CASSPPVPPLHF. Based on the CDR3 plus reference TRBV7-2 and TRBJ1-6, the full variable domain is GAGVSQSPSNKVTEKGKDVELRCDPISGHTALYWYRQSLGQGLEFLIYFQGNSAPDKSGLPSDRFSAERTGGSVSTLTIQRTQQEDSAVYLCASSPPVPPLHFGNGTRLTVT.

The chain carries TRBV20-1 and TRBJ2-3; 11 bases match TRBD2. The germline gives CDR1 DFQATT, CDR2 SNEGSKA (reference sequence). The CDR3 spans 19 residues. V was pared by 2 bases and J by 0 bases, with 13 bases of the junction left unmatched. The CDR3 loop is CSARPLAGVNSSSTDTQYF. The CDR3 DNA sequence: TGCAGTGCTAGACCACTAGCGGGGGTCAACTCCTCTAGCACAGATACGCAGTATTTT.

This clonotype was recorded at least ten times. This chain connects TRBV29-1 to TRBJ2-2, with TRBD2 matching over 13 bases. J gave up 6 bases and V 5 bases, and 3 bases lay outside the gene matches. CDR1 is SQVTM and CDR2 is ANQGSEA in the germline V gene. CDR3 length: 14 amino acids. CDR3 coding DNA: TGCAGCGTTCGGACTAGCGGGGGCCCCGGGGAGCTGTTTTTT. Translation gives CSVRTSGGPGELFF.

The chain couples TRBV2 to TRBJ2-5; 16 nucleotides line up with TRBD2. CDR1 and CDR2 from the germline V gene are SNHLY and FYNNEI. The CDR3 runs 16 residues. V was clipped by 8 bases and J by 5 bases; unmatched bases: 8. The CDR3 bases are TGTGCCAGCGGGGGACTAGCGGGAGGGACGTCTGAGACCCAGTACTTC. This codes for CASGGLAGGTSETQYF.

A word on this clonotype: The junction shows a germline mismatch at one end, possibly a read error. V gene TRBV4-1 combines with J gene TRBJ2-1, with 9 bases identical to TRBD2. The CDR3 runs 15 residues. CDR1 is MGHRA, CDR2 YSYEKL, per germline. The CDR3 DNA is TGCGCCAGCAGCCAAGGACTAGCGGACTACAATGAGCGGTTCTTC. As protein: CASSQGLADYNERFF.

The table lists this clonotype with a few counts. This chain links TRBV19 with TRBJ1-6; 9 bases map to TRBD1. This CDR3 contains 13 residues. The germline gives CDR1 LNHDA, CDR2 SQIVND (reference sequence). The V and J ends lost 9 bases and 10 bases, in that order; junction bases with no gene match: 7. The CDR3 here is CASQGQGWSPLHF. For the CDR3, the DNA is TGTGCCAGCCAAGGACAGGGGTGGTCACCCCTCCACTTT.

V is TRBV18 and J is TRBJ2-7, with D possibly TRBD2 on 5 matching bases. The length of the CDR3 is 13 residues. Trimming stripped 2 bases from V and 3 bases from J, with 8 bases between. Germline V gene sequence: CDR1 KGHSH, CDR2 LQKENI. CDR3 sequence: CASSPTAGYEQYF. CDR3 DNA: TGTGCCAGCTCACCAACCGCGGGCTACGAGCAGTACTTC.

Worth noting for this clonotype: A much larger clone sits a single nucleotide away, making a read error possible. This chain joins TRBV5-6 and TRBJ2-4; perhaps TRBD1 as D (5 bases). The CDR3 has 14 residues. Per germline, CDR1 SGHDT and CDR2 YYEEEE. This CDR3 reads CASSLRGNKNIPYF. Written as DNA, the CDR3 is TGTGCCAGCAGCTTGAGGGGAAACAAAAACATTCCGTACTTC.

The rearrangement joins TRBV10-3 to TRBJ2-2, with 11 bases lining up with TRBD2. This CDR3 has 14 residues. J gave up 8 bases and V 10 bases, and 9 bases lay outside the gene matches. Per germline, CDR1 ENHRY and CDR2 SYGVKD. CDR3 region: CANSPGLAAGELFF. DNA of the CDR3: TGTGCCAATTCCCCGGGACTAGCGGCAGGGGAGCTGTTTTTT.

This clonotype was recorded many times. The genes are TRBV25-1 and TRBJ2-7; a possible D gene is TRBD2 (5 bases). CDR1 is MGHDK and CDR2 is SYGVNS in the germline V gene. V was shortened by 3 bases and J by 3 bases, with 18 bases between the two germline ends. This CDR3 comprises 16 residues. The CDR3 protein is CASSEMEDSSHYEQYF. The CDR3, as DNA: TGTGCCAGCAGTGAGATGGAGGACTCGTCACACTACGAGCAGTACTTC.

This rearrangement joins TRBV6-1 to TRBJ1-5; D gene ambiguous. This CDR3 spans 13 amino acids. The V end was cut by 4 bases, the J end by 2 bases, with 6 bases between. Germline V gene lookup returns CDR1 MNHNS and CDR2 SASEGT. CDR3 in amino acids: CASSGTGNQPQHF. CDR3 bases: TGTGCCAGCAGTGGTACGGGCAATCAGCCCCAGCATTTT.

This chain links TRBV28 with TRBJ2-1; perhaps TRBD2 as D (6 bases). The V end lost 3 bases, the J end lost 7 bases, and 13 bases lay between the germline ends. Looked up from germline, CDR1 is MDHEN and CDR2 is SYDVKM. CDR3 length: 14 amino acids. CDR3 sequence reads: CASSLATSRNEQFF. As DNA, the CDR3 is TGTGCCAGCAGTTTGGCAACTAGCCGGAATGAGCAGTTCTTC.

The chain has TRBV6-6 and TRBJ2-3; 10 positions match TRBD1. The germline V gene encodes CDR1 MNHNY and CDR2 SVGAGI (reference sequence). V was clipped by 10 bases and J by 1 base; unmatched bases: 2. The CDR3 covers 13 residues. The CDR3 here is CATGTGGTDTQYF. CDR3 sequence (DNA): TGTGCCACAGGGACAGGGGGCACAGATACGCAGTATTTT.

The chain has TRBV3-1 and TRBJ2-7; D is unclear. CDR1 LGHDT and CDR2 YNNKEL come from the germline V gene (reference sequence). This CDR3 has 13 amino acids. Between the trimmed V and J ends, which lost 4 bases and 0 bases, there was a span of 7 bases. The CDR3 DNA reads TGTGCCAGCAGCCCCTTGAGCTCCTACGAGCAGTACTTC. It is translated as CASSPLSSYEQYF.

This clonotype was seen ten or more times. The rearrangement joins TRBV5-1 to TRBJ2-1; D ambiguous. The germline V gene has CDR1 SGHRS and CDR2 YFSETQ. With 4 bases removed from V and 7 bases from J, the gap between germline ends came to 12 bases. The CDR3 sequence is 13 residues long. The CDR3 DNA is TGCGCCAGCAGCCCGGACCCTCAAAATGAGCAGTTCTTC. This sequence encodes CASSPDPQNEQFF.

The CDR3 region has the DNA TGTGCCATCAGTATAGCGGGAGAAAGGACAGATACGCAGTATTTT. Residues: CAISIAGERTDTQYF. J is TRBJ2-3 and V is TRBV10-3; 9 nucleotides match TRBD2. Losses at the gene ends were 5 bases for V and 3 bases for J; bases not matched to a gene: 6. Per the germline V gene, CDR1 is ENHRY and CDR2 is SYGVKD. This CDR3 has 15 residues.

The chain combines TRBV10-3 with TRBJ2-1; 8 bases line up with TRBD2. The CDR3 has 13 residues. The V segment lost 8 bases and the J segment 9 bases; nucleotides outside the gene matches: 9. The germline CDR1 and CDR2 sequences are ENHRY and SYGVKD. CDR3 sequence: CAIGGTSGVEQFF. The CDR3 DNA reads as TGTGCCATCGGAGGTACTAGCGGAGTTGAGCAGTTCTTC.

V gene TRBV12-3 or TRBV12-4 combines with J gene TRBJ2-1; TRBD2 matches 12 bases. Germline trimming cut 4 bases from V and 10 bases from J; bases unmatched to any gene: 8. The CDR3 contains 15 residues. The CDR3 here is CASSSRLAGAKEQFF. For the CDR3, the DNA is TGTGCCAGCAGTTCCCGACTAGCGGGAGCCAAGGAGCAGTTCTTC.

The chain couples TRBV9 to TRBJ2-1; 15 bases agree with TRBD2. The V and J ends lost 0 bases and 7 bases, in that order; junction bases with no gene match: 5. The CDR3 extends over 17 amino acids. Germline assignment: CDR1 SGDLS and CDR2 YYNGEE. This CDR3 is CASSVAPGLAGGNEQFF. In DNA, the CDR3 is TGTGCCAGCAGCGTAGCTCCCGGACTAGCGGGAGGGAATGAGCAGTTCTTC.

This clonotype was picked up a small number of times. The V call is TRBV3-1, the J call TRBJ1-1; D perhaps matches TRBD1 (6 bases). Germline V CDR1 and CDR2: LGHDT, YNNKEL (reference sequence). Trimming took off 1 base at V and 4 bases at J, with 13 bases between the two ends. There are 15 residues in the CDR3. Written as DNA, the CDR3 is TGTGCCAGCAGCCAAGTAGTCGGCAGGGGCACTGAAGCTTTCTTT. Protein sequence: CASSQVVGRGTEAFF.

The rearrangement uses TRBV6-5 and TRBJ1-4, with 7 bases aligning to TRBD1. V lost 2 bases to trimming and J lost 12 bases; unmatched junction nucleotides: 9. The germline V gene has CDR1 MNHEY and CDR2 SVGAGI. This CDR3 region has 14 residues. The CDR3 reads CASSYTSGTVELFF. The CDR3 coding sequence is TGTGCCAGCAGTTACACATCCGGGACAGTGGAACTGTTTTTT.